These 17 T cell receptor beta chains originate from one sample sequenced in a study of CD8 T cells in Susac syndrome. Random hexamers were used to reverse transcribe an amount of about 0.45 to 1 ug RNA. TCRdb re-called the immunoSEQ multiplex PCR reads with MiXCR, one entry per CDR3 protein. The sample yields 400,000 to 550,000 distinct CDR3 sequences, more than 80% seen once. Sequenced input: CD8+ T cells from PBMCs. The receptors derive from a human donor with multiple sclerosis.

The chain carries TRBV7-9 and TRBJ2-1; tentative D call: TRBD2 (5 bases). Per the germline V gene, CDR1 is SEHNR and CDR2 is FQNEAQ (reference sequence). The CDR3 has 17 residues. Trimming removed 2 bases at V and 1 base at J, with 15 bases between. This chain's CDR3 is CASSLKFKEGSYNEQFF. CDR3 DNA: TGTGCCAGCAGCTTAAAATTTAAAGAGGGTTCCTACAATGAGCAGTTCTTC. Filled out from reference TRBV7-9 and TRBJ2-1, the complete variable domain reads DTGVSQNPRHKITKRGQNVTFRCDPISEHNRLYWYRQTLGQGPEFLTYFQNEAQLEKSRLLSDRFSAERPKGSFSTLEIQRTEQGDSAMYLCASSLKFKEGSYNEQFFGPGTRLTVL.

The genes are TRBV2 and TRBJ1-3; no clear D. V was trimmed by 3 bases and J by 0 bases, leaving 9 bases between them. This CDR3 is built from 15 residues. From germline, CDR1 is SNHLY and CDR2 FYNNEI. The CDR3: CASSDSTSSGNTIYF. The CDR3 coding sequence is TGTGCCAGCAGTGACAGCACTTCCTCTGGAAACACCATATATTTT.

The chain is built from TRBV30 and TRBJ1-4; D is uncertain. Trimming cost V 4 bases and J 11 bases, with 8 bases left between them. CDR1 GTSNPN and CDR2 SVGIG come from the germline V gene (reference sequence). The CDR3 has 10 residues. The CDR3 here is CAWKGGKLFF. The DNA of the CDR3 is TGTGCCTGGAAAGGAGGGAAACTGTTTTTT.

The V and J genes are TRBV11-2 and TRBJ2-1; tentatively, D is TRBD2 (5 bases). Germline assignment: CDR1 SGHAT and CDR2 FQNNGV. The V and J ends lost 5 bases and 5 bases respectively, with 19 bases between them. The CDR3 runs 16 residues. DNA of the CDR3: TGTGCCAGCAGCCCGGAGGCGCGCCCCCCAGACAATGAGCAGTTCTTC. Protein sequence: CASSPEARPPDNEQFF.

CDR3 sequence (DNA): TGCGCCAGCAGCCAAGTGGCGGGAGACACCGGGGAGCTGTTTTTT. Translating it yields CASSQVAGDTGELFF. This chain uses TRBV4-1 with TRBJ2-2; 7 nucleotides align to TRBD2. V shed 1 base and J 3 bases; nucleotides not matched to a gene: 2. From germline, CDR1 is MGHRA and CDR2 YSYEKL. This CDR3 has 15 residues.

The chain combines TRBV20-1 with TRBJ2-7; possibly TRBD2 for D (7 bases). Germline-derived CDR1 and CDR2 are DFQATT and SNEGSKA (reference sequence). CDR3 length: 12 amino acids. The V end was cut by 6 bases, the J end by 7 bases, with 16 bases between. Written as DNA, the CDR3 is TGCAGTGCCAGGCGGGGGCCAGGTGAGCAGTACTTC. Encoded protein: CSARRGPGEQYF.

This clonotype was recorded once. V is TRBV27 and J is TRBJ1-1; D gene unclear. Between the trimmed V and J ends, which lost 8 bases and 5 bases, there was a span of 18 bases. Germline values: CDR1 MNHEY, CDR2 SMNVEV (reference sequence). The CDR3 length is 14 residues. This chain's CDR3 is CASSPGFVVTEAFF. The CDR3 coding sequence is TGTGCCAGCTCCCCGGGGTTTGTAGTAACTGAAGCTTTCTTT.

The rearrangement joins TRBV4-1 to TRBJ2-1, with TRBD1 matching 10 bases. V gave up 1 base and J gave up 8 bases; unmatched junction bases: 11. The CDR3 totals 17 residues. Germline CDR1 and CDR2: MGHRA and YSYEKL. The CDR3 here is CASSQGRGTGAGDEQFF. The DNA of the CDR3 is TGCGCCAGCAGCCAAGGTAGAGGGACAGGGGCCGGAGATGAGCAGTTCTTC.

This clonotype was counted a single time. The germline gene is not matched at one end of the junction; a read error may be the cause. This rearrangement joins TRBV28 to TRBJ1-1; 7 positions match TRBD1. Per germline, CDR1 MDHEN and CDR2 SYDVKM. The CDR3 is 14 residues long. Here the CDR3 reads CASTNRGLNTEVFF. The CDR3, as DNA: TGTGCCAGCACTAATAGGGGGCTAAACACTGAAGTTTTCTTT. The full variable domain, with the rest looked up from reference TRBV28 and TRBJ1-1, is DVKVTQSSRYLVKRTGEKVFLECVQDMDHENMFWYRQDPGLGLRLIYFSYDVKMKEKGDIPEGYSVSREKKERFSLILESASTNQTSMYLCASTNRGLNTEVFFGQGTRLTVV.

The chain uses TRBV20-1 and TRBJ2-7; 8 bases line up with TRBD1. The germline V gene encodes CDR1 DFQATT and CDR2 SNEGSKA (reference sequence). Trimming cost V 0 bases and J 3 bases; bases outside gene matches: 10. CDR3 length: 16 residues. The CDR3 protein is CSARDRDRQNYYEQYF. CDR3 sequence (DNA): TGCAGTGCTAGAGACCGGGACAGGCAGAACTACTACGAGCAGTACTTC.

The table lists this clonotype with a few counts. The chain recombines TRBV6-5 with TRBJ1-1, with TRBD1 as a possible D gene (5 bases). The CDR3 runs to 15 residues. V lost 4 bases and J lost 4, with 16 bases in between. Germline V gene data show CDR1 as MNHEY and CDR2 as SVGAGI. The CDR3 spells CASSWGVDIFTEAFF. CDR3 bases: TGTGCCAGCAGTTGGGGGGTCGACATTTTCACTGAAGCTTTCTTT.

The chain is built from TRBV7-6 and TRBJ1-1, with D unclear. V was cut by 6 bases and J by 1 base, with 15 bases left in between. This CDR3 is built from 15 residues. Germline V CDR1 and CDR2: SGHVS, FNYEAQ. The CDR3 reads CASSPEGRSNTEAFF. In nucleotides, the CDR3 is TGTGCCAGCAGTCCGGAGGGCAGATCGAACACTGAAGCTTTCTTT.

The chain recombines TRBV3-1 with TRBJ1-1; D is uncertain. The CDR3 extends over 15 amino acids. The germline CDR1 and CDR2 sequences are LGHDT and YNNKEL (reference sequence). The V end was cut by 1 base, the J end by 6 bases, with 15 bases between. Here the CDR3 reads CASSQVPGGEAEAFF. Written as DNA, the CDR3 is TGTGCCAGCAGCCAAGTACCCGGTGGGGAGGCTGAAGCTTTCTTT.

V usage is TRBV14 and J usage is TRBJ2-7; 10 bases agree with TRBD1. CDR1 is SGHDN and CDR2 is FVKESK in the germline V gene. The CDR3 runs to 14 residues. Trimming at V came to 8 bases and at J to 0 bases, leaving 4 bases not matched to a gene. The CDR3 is CASQDRGLSYEQYF. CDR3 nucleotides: TGTGCCAGCCAAGACAGGGGGCTCTCCTACGAGCAGTACTTC.

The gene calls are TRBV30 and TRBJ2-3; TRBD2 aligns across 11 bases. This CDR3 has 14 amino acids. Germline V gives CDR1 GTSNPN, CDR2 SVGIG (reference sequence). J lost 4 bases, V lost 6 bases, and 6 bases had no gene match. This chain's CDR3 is CACILAGEADTQYF. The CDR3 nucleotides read TGTGCCTGCATACTAGCGGGAGAAGCAGATACGCAGTATTTT.

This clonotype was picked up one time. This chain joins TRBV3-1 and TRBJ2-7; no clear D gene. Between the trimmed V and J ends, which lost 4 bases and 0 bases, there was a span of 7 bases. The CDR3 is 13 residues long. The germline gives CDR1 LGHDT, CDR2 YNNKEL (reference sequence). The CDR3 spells CASSLRYSYEQYF. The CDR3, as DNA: TGTGCCAGCAGCCTCAGATACTCCTACGAGCAGTACTTC.

The CDR3 nucleotides read TGCGCCAGCAGCCAGTTTCTAGCGGGGGGGGATGAGCAGTTCTTC. Translation: CASSQFLAGGDEQFF. The chain has TRBV4-1 and TRBJ2-1; 12 bases agree with TRBD2. CDR1 is MGHRA and CDR2 is YSYEKL in the germline V gene. This CDR3 comprises 15 residues. With 3 bases clipped from V and 8 bases from J, the junction kept 5 bases outside the gene matches.